The 21 T cell receptor beta chains listed next were all sequenced from one sample in a study of post-analysis software for immune sequencing data. Built from TCR beta cDNA, the libraries had unique molecular identifiers in them. TCRdb re-called the PCR reads with MiXCR, one entry per CDR3 protein. This table holds 380,000 or so distinct CDR3 sequences, 30% to 45% found once. Study-level points and caveats: TRBV5-6, TRBV5-1 and TRBV20-1 were among a few TRBV segments more frequent in patients than controls.

Their antigens remain unidentified. Input material: blood. These receptors all come from a girl aged 10 to 17 with multiple sclerosis.

The chain combines TRBV7-2 with TRBJ2-3; TRBD1 or TRBD2 may be the D gene (5 bases each). Per germline, CDR1 SGHTA and CDR2 FQGNSA. Trimming shortened V by 5 bases and J by 9 bases, and 12 bases separated the two germline ends. This CDR3 contains 12 residues. The CDR3 loop is CASSHPGRTQYF. Written as DNA, the CDR3 is TGTGCCAGCAGCCATCCGGGACGCACGCAGTATTTT.

There are many counts of this clonotype. This chain joins TRBV7-2 and TRBJ2-1; D uncertain. Trimming left V 5 bases short and J 6 bases short, with 5 bases between. Germline V CDR1 and CDR2: SGHTA, FQGNSA. The CDR3 is 11 residues long. The CDR3 DNA is TGTGCCAGCAGCGCCTTCAATGAGCAGTTCTTC. Translating gives CASSAFNEQFF.

The sample holds many counts of this clonotype. The rearrangement joins TRBV6-1 to TRBJ1-5, with D uncertain. Germline assignment: CDR1 MNHNS and CDR2 SASEGT. The CDR3 runs 11 residues. The V end was cut by 6 bases, the J end by 3 bases, with 3 bases between. The CDR3 nucleotides are TGTGCCAGCAGGGACAATCAGCCCCAGCATTTT. It specifies CASRDNQPQHF.

This clonotype was detected only a few times. The chain recombines TRBV25-1 with TRBJ2-1; 7 positions agree with TRBD1. Looked up from germline, CDR1 is MGHDK and CDR2 is SYGVNS. V lost 6 bases, J lost 0 bases, and 5 bases stayed unmatched. The CDR3 totals 15 residues. The CDR3 DNA is TGTGCCAGCAGGGCCGGGACAGACTCCTACAATGAGCAGTTCTTC. It translates to CASRAGTDSYNEQFF.

This rearrangement joins TRBV29-1 to TRBJ2-5, with 7 bases fitting TRBD1. The ends lost 6 bases at V and 5 bases at J; junction bases unmatched: 12. The length of the CDR3 is 14 residues. Germline V CDR1 and CDR2: SQVTM, ANQGSEA. The CDR3 spells CSVVPTGPPETQYF. CDR3 DNA sequence: TGCAGCGTCGTCCCGACAGGGCCCCCCGAGACCCAGTACTTC.

The gene calls are TRBV20-1 and TRBJ1-2; TRBD1 is a possible D gene (5 bases). The CDR3 spans 15 residues. Germline V gives CDR1 DFQATT, CDR2 SNEGSKA (reference sequence). V was shortened by 5 bases and J by 6 bases, with 22 bases between the two germline ends. CDR3: CSAREGAKGPHGYTF. The CDR3 DNA sequence: TGCAGTGCTCGGGAAGGGGCCAAGGGGCCCCATGGCTACACCTTC.

The chain uses TRBV9 and TRBJ2-7; 7 bases match TRBD1. The CDR3 extends over 16 amino acids. The trim removed 4 bases at V and 2 bases at J, leaving 12 bases unmatched. Germline CDR1 and CDR2: SGDLS and YYNGEE. The CDR3 nucleotides are TGTGCCAGCAGCATACGTCCCGGGACAGACCCCTACGAGCAGTACTTC. Translated: CASSIRPGTDPYEQYF.

The chain is built from TRBV5-5 and TRBJ2-7; 9 positions match TRBD1. Germline CDR1 SGHKS, CDR2 YYEKEE (reference sequence). This CDR3 has 13 residues. J was trimmed by 6 bases and V by 4 bases; bases with no gene match: 5. The DNA for the CDR3 is TGTGCCAGCAGCCTGGCGACAGGGGGCGAGCAGTACTTC. This encodes CASSLATGGEQYF.

This clonotype has a handful of counts. This rearrangement joins TRBV27 to TRBJ2-7; 9 nucleotides agree with TRBD1. The V segment lost 6 bases and the J segment 4 bases; nucleotides outside the gene matches: 7. The germline CDR1 and CDR2 sequences are MNHEY and SMNVEV (reference sequence). This CDR3 spans 14 amino acids. The CDR3 spells CASSPWDRDYEQYF. The DNA of the CDR3 is TGTGCCAGCAGCCCCTGGGACAGGGATTACGAGCAGTACTTC.

This clonotype showed up just a few times. This rearrangement joins TRBV27 to TRBJ2-7, with D perhaps TRBD2 (5 bases). This CDR3 comprises 15 residues. CDR1 and CDR2 (germline): MNHEY, SMNVEV (reference sequence). V was pared by 6 bases and J by 0 bases, with 15 bases between. This chain's CDR3 is CASRGLGSNSYEQYF. DNA of the CDR3: TGTGCCAGCAGGGGCCTAGGGAGTAACTCCTACGAGCAGTACTTC.

V is TRBV7-2 and J is TRBJ2-7, with 10 bases fitting TRBD1. Germline V gives CDR1 SGHTA, CDR2 FQGNSA. The trim removed 7 bases at V and 8 bases at J, leaving 11 bases unmatched. This CDR3 comprises 14 residues. The CDR3 here is CASTPKGQGNQQYF. In DNA form, the CDR3 reads TGTGCCAGCACCCCCAAGGGACAGGGGAACCAGCAGTACTTC.

This clonotype was seen a handful of times. The chain couples TRBV3-1 to TRBJ2-7; 7 bases are a match to TRBD1. The CDR3 contains 14 residues. After removal of 4 bases from V and 1 base from J, the junction contained 4 bases not matched to a gene. The germline V gene has CDR1 LGHDT and CDR2 YNNKEL (reference sequence). CDR3: CASSPTGVSYEQYF. DNA for the CDR3: TGTGCCAGCAGCCCCACAGGGGTTTCCTACGAGCAGTACTTC.

CDR3 sequence reads: CASLAAGGSTDTQYF. DNA of the CDR3: TGTGCCAGCCTCGCAGCGGGGGGAAGCACAGATACGCAGTATTTT. The chain joins TRBV7-9 to TRBJ2-3, with 9 bases matching TRBD2. Germline V CDR1 and CDR2: SEHNR, FQNEAQ (reference sequence). CDR3 length equals 15 residues. J gave up 0 bases and V 8 bases, and 6 bases lay outside the gene matches.

The V call is TRBV15, the J call TRBJ2-7; tentatively, D is TRBD2 (6 bases). Germline assignment: CDR1 LNHNV and CDR2 YYDKDF (reference sequence). V was shortened by 5 bases and J by 2 bases, with 16 bases between the two germline ends. The CDR3 loop spans 15 amino acids. This CDR3 is CATSGSGTPTYEQYF. CDR3 DNA sequence: TGTGCCACCAGCGGATCCGGGACTCCCACCTACGAGCAGTACTTC.

The chain has TRBV6-6 and TRBJ2-7; D not resolved. V was clipped by 0 bases and J by 5 bases, with 11 bases between them. CDR3 length: 14 residues. Germline V lookup: CDR1 MNHNY, CDR2 SVGAGI (reference sequence). In DNA, the CDR3 is TGTGCCAGCAGTTACTCGATCGGAGAAAACGAGCAGTACTTC. This sequence encodes CASSYSIGENEQYF.

The chain recombines TRBV19 with TRBJ2-7; 9 nucleotides agree with TRBD2. Trimming cost V 5 bases and J 2 bases; bases outside gene matches: 10. The germline gives CDR1 LNHDA, CDR2 SQIVND (reference sequence). The CDR3 totals 16 residues. CDR3 sequence reads: CASSSLTSGDAYEQYF. Written as DNA, the CDR3 is TGTGCCAGTAGTTCCCTGACTAGCGGAGATGCCTACGAGCAGTACTTC.

The chain couples TRBV3-1 to TRBJ2-1, with D possibly called TRBD1 or TRBD2 (8 bases each). Germline loops: CDR1 LGHDT, CDR2 YNNKEL (reference sequence). V was pared by 7 bases and J by 9 bases, with 19 bases between. CDR3 length: 14 residues. In nucleotides, the CDR3 is TGTGCCAGCACTATCCAGGGGGCGGGAGGTGAGCAGTTCTTC. Its protein is CASTIQGAGGEQFF.

This clonotype has more than one count but fewer than ten. V is TRBV7-6 and J is TRBJ2-7; TRBD1 aligns across 7 bases. The CDR3 is 15 amino acids. Germline loops: CDR1 SGHVS, CDR2 FNYEAQ. V was clipped by 6 bases and J by 4 bases; unmatched bases: 12. Here the CDR3 DNA reads TGTGCCAGCAGTCGAGCTAAAGGGACAGAATACGAGCAGTACTTC. Its protein is CASSRAKGTEYEQYF.

This chain joins TRBV5-1 and TRBJ2-3, with D possibly TRBD2 on 5 matching bases. Trimming took 5 bases from V and 5 from J, leaving 15 bases between them. The CDR3 loop spans 14 amino acids. Germline CDR1 is SGHRS and CDR2 is YFSETQ. The CDR3 nucleotides are TGCGCCAGCAGATTTGGGGAGCGGAGAGATACGCAGTATTTT. As protein: CASRFGERRDTQYF.

Only a few counts were recorded for this clonotype. The chain couples TRBV28 to TRBJ1-4, with D unclear. Germline lookup yields CDR1 MDHEN and CDR2 SYDVKM. The CDR3 loop spans 14 amino acids. Trimming shortened V by 5 bases and J by 7 bases, and 14 bases separated the two germline ends. As DNA, the CDR3 is TGTGCCAGCAGTCATAAATATCACCTTGAAAAACTGTTTTTT. Its protein is CASSHKYHLEKLFF.

V and J are TRBV27 and TRBJ2-1, with D unclear. V was trimmed by 3 bases and J by 5 bases, leaving 11 bases between them. The V gene's germline CDR1 is MNHEY and CDR2 SMNVEV (reference sequence). The CDR3 extends over 14 amino acids. CDR3 loop: CASSLGSVNNEQFF. The CDR3 DNA is TGTGCCAGCAGTTTGGGGTCAGTCAACAATGAGCAGTTCTTC.